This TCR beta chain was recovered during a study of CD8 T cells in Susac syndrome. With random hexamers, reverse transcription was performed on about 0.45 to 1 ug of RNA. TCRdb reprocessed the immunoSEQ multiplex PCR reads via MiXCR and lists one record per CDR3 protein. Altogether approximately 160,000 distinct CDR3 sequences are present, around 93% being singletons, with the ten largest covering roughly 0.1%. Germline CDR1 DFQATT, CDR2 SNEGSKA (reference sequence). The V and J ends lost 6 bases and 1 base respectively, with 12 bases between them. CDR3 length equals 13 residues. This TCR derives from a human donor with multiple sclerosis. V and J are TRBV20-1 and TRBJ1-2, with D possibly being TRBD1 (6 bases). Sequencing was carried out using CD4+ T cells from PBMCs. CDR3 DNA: TGCAGTGCCCACGACAGGCGTAACTATGGCTACACCTTC. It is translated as CSAHDRRNYGYTF.